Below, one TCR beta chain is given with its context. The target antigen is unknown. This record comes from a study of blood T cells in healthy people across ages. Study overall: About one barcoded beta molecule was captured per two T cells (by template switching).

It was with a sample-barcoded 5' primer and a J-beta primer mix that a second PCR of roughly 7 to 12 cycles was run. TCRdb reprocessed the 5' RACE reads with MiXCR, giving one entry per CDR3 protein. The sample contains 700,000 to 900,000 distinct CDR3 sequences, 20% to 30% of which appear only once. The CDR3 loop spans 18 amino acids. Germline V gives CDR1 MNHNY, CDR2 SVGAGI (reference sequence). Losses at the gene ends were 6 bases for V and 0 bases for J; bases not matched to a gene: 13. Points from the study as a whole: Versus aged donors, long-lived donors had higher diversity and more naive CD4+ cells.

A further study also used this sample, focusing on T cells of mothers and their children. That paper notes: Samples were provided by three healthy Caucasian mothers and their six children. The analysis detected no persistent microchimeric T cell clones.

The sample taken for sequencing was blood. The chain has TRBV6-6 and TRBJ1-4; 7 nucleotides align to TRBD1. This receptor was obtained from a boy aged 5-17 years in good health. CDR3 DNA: TGTGCCAGCAGGGCGGGACAGCGGACGATTGCAACTAATGAAAAACTGTTTTTT. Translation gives CASRAGQRTIATNEKLFF.